This T cell receptor beta chain was observed in a study of PD-1 blockade in classical Hodgkin lymphoma (dated by TCRdb to about 2020). Notes on the research overall: Nivolumab dosing was 3 mg/kg intravenously every 2 weeks, continuing until either disease progression or unacceptable toxicity. The study used TCR beta sequencing and CyTOF to define a peripheral blood immune signature of response to PD-1 blockade in classical Hodgkin lymphoma. Study-level results and caveats: Baseline TCR diversity was reported to be lower in newly diagnosed patients than in healthy donors and to be lower still in relapsed/refractory patients. Trial patients achieving complete response had baseline diversity similar to newly diagnosed patients, whereas partial responders and progressors had significantly lower diversity. A significant rise by C4D1 was seen in CD4+ but not CD8+ TCR diversity (p=0.0027 vs p=0.16), with the rise being most apparent in complete responders (p=0.02). Lower diversity was observed in patients in whom nivolumab was started less than 1 year after ASCT, and these patients were excluded from later analyses so that confounding by immune reconstitution would be avoided. The study was restricted to a single clinical trial cohort, and the causes of repertoire differences, possibly disease activity or prior therapy, were left undefined.

The germline V end is reduced by 0 bases and the J end by 4 bases; junction bases left unmatched: 3. Taken from cysteine to phenylalanine, the CDR3 has 15 residues. Solely the CDR3 DNA is kept, with 45 bases framed from the first base. CDR1 and CDR2 are drawn from the germline V gene: SGDLS, YYNGEE. The sample's time point, from its label and the paper: cycle 4 day 1 (C4D1), after five to seven weeks of nivolumab. Every trial patient had relapsed following autologous stem cell transplantation, and prior brentuximab vedotin exposure was what differed among cohorts A, B and C. CD8+ T cells were purified from thawed PBMCs by magnetic negative selection with a Miltenyi CD8+ T cell isolation kit. The trial cohort was composed of some 57 patients with relapsed/refractory classical Hodgkin lymphoma, for whom complete response, partial response or progressive disease was recorded as best overall response. Trial patients were treated with single-agent nivolumab in the multi-cohort phase II CheckMate 205 trial. An independent review committee assessed best overall response by applying the 2007 International Working Group response criteria. PBMCs from the trial were collected at three points: immediately before nivolumab initiation (C1D1), and during therapy at cycle 2 day 1 and cycle 4 day 1. Peripheral blood was collected in 8 mL Vacutainer Cell Preparation Tubes, from which PBMCs were isolated by centrifugation and then cryopreserved. Purified CD4+ and CD8+ fractions were prepared only for cases with an additional available PBMC sample. Magnetically labelled cells were depleted on LS columns in a quadroMACS separator, and the flow-through was collected as the purified fraction.

Genomic DNA was extracted with the Qiagen DNeasy kit from unsorted PBMCs and from negatively selected CD4+ and CD8+ fractions. TCR beta CDR3 regions were subjected to amplification by immunoSEQ multiplex PCR with primers that anneal to V and J segments. A synthetic immune receptor repertoire was used to minimize amplification bias, and any residual bias was removed computationally once sequencing was done. On the authors' methods: Repertoire diversity was quantified as the Shannon entropy index using custom Python scripts. Unsorted, CD4+ and CD8+ repertoires were examined separately, except in combined analyses, for which CD4+ and CD8+ sequences were merged in silico. A clone counted as expanded when the clone's frequency after treatment rose at least 2-fold relative to C1D1, and clones undetected at baseline were given a pseudocount of 0.5. Singleton clones were defined as clones with 0 or 1 copy at C1D1, and non-singleton clones were defined as clones with 2 or more copies. Clones expanded in unsorted samples were assigned a CD4+, CD8+ or unknown annotation through matching of protein sequences in sorted samples from the same patient. Wilcoxon tests were applied to paired samples to test diversity changes from C1D1 to C4D1. The table was pulled from immuneACCESS by TCRdb, which kept in-frame rearrangements only. Such tables lose some clones; where checked, under half of the loss comes from unresolved V genes, and the rest has no known cause. V and J calls and clone size are given by that table; D and trimming were obtained from the DNA. Recorded for this sample are 6,000 to 9,500 clones; around 79% of them occurred a single time. The ten most abundant clones make up around 35% of the sample.

A single count supports this clone. The clone's antigen remains unknown. No quality values exist for individual bases; no much larger clone is one base distant. This chain is built from TRBV9 and TRBJ2-1; 8 bases in the junction line up with TRBD2. The sample consisted of CD8+ T cells from blood, taken before the fourth cycle of nivolumab. The TCR sequence derives from a human donor with classical Hodgkin lymphoma. The nucleotides read TGTGCCAGCAGCGTAGGGTCTAGCGGGTACAATGAGCAGTTCTTC. This is translated as CASSVGSSGYNEQFF.